These T cell receptor beta chains were read from a single sample in a study of vaccination and CD4 T cells after COVID-19. TCRdb re-called the PCR reads through MiXCR, storing one row per CDR3 protein. The sample has 13,000 or so distinct CDR3 sequences, approximately 50% seen once. These receptors have no identified antigens. The source material was CD4+ T cells from blood, cultured in vitro. The source of these receptors is a human donor who had recovered from COVID-19. CDR3s include the opening cysteine and the closing phenylalanine or tryptophan. D genes are given only for firm matches. Not all rows give a size; the values are once, few, many and, for expanded clones, a class.

CASSFSGGDQPQHF	TGTGCCAGCAGTTTTTCAGGGGGCGATCAGCCCCAGCATTTT	-	TRBV12-3/TRBV12-4	TRBJ1-5	TRBD1
CASSTFLQEGYTF	TGTGCCAGCAGCACCTTCCTACAGGAGGGCTACACCTTC	-	TRBV7-2	TRBJ1-2	-
CASSKRTSPMLAKNIQYF	TGTGCCAGCAGTAAAAGGACTAGCCCAATGTTAGCCAAAAACATTCAGTACTTC	-	TRBV7-2	TRBJ2-4	TRBD2
CSASIAGTAVDTQYF	TGCAGTGCTAGTATTGCGGGCACCGCCGTAGATACGCAGTATTTT	-	TRBV20-1	TRBJ2-3	-
CASTEFAKNIQYF	TGTGCCAGCACCGAATTTGCCAAAAACATTCAGTACTTC	-	TRBV2	TRBJ2-4	-
CASSPRGFGNTGELFF	TGTGCCAGCAGTCCAAGGGGGTTCGGGAACACCGGGGAGCTGTTTTTT	few	TRBV7-9	TRBJ2-2	-
CASSLAGETDTQYF	TGTGCCAGCAGCTTAGCGGGAGAAACAGATACGCAGTATTTT	-	TRBV7-3	TRBJ2-3	TRBD2
CASSPTGPGELFF	TGTGCCAGCTCACCAACTGGGCCCGGGGAGCTGTTTTTT	-	TRBV18	TRBJ2-2	-
CASSYSIGENQPQHF	TGTGCCAGCAGTTACTCGATAGGGGAGAATCAGCCCCAGCATTTT	-	TRBV6-5	TRBJ1-5	-
CASRQGGGNEQFF	TGTGCCAGCAGACAAGGTGGGGGGAATGAGCAGTTCTTC	once	TRBV12-3/TRBV12-4	TRBJ2-1	-
CAISESLRTASYGYTF	TGTGCCATCAGTGAGTCGCTCCGGACAGCCTCCTATGGCTACACCTTC	-	TRBV10-3	TRBJ1-2	-
CASSQGDRAEAFF	TGTGCCAGCAGCCAGGGTGACAGGGCTGAAGCTTTCTTT	-	TRBV3-1	TRBJ1-1	TRBD1
CAWAPRGRGNQPQHF	TGTGCCTGGGCCCCACGGGGGCGCGGCAATCAGCCCCAGCATTTT	-	TRBV30	TRBJ1-5	-
CASSKGRDRGYGYTF	TGTGCCAGCAGCAAAGGCCGGGACAGGGGCTATGGCTACACCTTC	-	TRBV27	TRBJ1-2	TRBD1
CAISGLPTDNEQFF	TGTGCCATCAGCGGACTCCCCACTGACAATGAGCAGTTCTTC	-	TRBV10-3	TRBJ2-1	-
CASSQAKGTGQPQHF	TGTGCCAGCAGCCAAGCCAAGGGAACAGGGCAGCCCCAGCATTTT	-	TRBV4-2	TRBJ1-5	-
CTVSSGRYNEQFF	TGCACCGTTTCTAGCGGGAGGTACAATGAGCAGTTCTTC	few	TRBV20-1	TRBJ2-1	TRBD2